The T cell receptor beta chain described here comes from a study of blood T cell repertoires in COVID-19. Study in general: Collection of acute and convalescent COVID-19 samples took place in the United States, Italy and Spain. PBMCs, B-cell-depleted T cells, or T cells provided the cDNA or gDNA that made up the material.

Methods used by the authors: Nucleated cell number was recorded as an estimate derived from reference gene primer amplification. Data came from immunoSEQ multiplex PCR; TCRdb stores just in-frame clones and leaves some out. The V and J calls and the clone size are those of that table, but D and trimming were determined from the DNA. The table records about 3,400 clones, more than 70% of them present only once. The ends lost 5 bases at V and 1 base at J; junction bases unmatched: 18. The CDR3 is made up of 20 amino acids. Germline CDR1 and CDR2: SGHVS and FNYEAQ. This chain uses TRBV7-6 with TRBJ1-3; 9 bases match TRBD1. This receptor was obtained from a human donor in a cohort sampled during active COVID-19. Sequenced material: peripheral blood. For the CDR3, the DNA is TGTGCCAGCAGCCCAAGTGCATGGGACAGGGTAGTTTCTTCTGGAAACACCATATATTTT. Amino acid sequence: CASSPSAWDRVVSSGNTIYF.